This passage covers 26 T cell receptor beta chains from one sample sequenced in a study of T cell changes during pregnancy in multiple sclerosis. Clones were read by immunoSEQ multiplex PCR, and TCRdb kept only the in-frame ones, dropping some. The sample records 83,000 or so clones, about 93% being singletons. The source material was peripheral blood, sampled after pregnancy. These receptors came from a female donor in good health, enrolled as a control in a pregnancy study.

The rearrangement uses TRBV11-3 and TRBJ2-2, with D possibly being TRBD2 (6 bases). V was clipped by 3 bases and J by 3 bases, with 14 bases between them. Germline CDR1 is SGHNT and CDR2 is YENEEA. The CDR3 runs 16 residues. CDR3 sequence reads: CASSFDGGVHTGELFF. CDR3 sequence (DNA): TGTGCCAGCAGCTTTGACGGCGGGGTCCACACCGGGGAGCTGTTTTTT.

The rearrangement links TRBV4-1 to TRBJ2-5; TRBD1 is a possible D gene (5 bases). This CDR3 is built from 13 residues. Germline V gene lookup returns CDR1 MGHRA and CDR2 YSYEKL. V lost 1 base and J lost 5, with 8 bases in between. The CDR3 DNA follows: TGCGCCAGCAGCCAAGGACAGTGGGAGACCCAGTACTTC. Its protein product is CASSQGQWETQYF.

This chain joins TRBV19 and TRBJ2-5; D is possibly TRBD1 (5 bases). The V and J ends lost 3 bases and 3 bases respectively, with 14 bases between them. The germline V gene encodes CDR1 LNHDA and CDR2 SQIVND (reference sequence). CDR3 length equals 15 residues. CDR3 residues: CASSIGQGREETQYF. The CDR3, as DNA: TGTGCCAGTAGTATCGGTCAGGGTCGGGAAGAGACCCAGTACTTC.

The CDR3 nucleotides are TGCGCCAGCAGCCCTAAGGACAGGGGTATCTCTGGAAACACCATATATTTT. The encoded protein is CASSPKDRGISGNTIYF. The J gene is TRBJ1-3, the V gene TRBV5-1, with 9 bases fitting TRBD1. The trim removed 4 bases at V and 0 bases at J, leaving 8 bases unmatched. From germline, CDR1 is SGHRS and CDR2 YFSETQ. This CDR3 is 17 amino acids long.

The chain has TRBV7-9 and TRBJ2-5; D unclear. Germline loops: CDR1 SEHNR, CDR2 FQNEAQ (reference sequence). Trimming shortened V by 4 bases and J by 5 bases, and 5 bases separated the two germline ends. The CDR3 spans 11 residues. The CDR3 region has the DNA TGTGCCAGCAGCTCCTCCGAGACCCAGTACTTC. Amino acid sequence: CASSSSETQYF.

The chain carries TRBV7-2 and TRBJ2-7, with 7 bases identical to TRBD1. CDR1 and CDR2 (germline): SGHTA, FQGNSA. J gave up 2 bases and V 3 bases, and 10 bases lay outside the gene matches. The CDR3 is 16 amino acids. CDR3 loop: CASSFESGDSTYEQYF. CDR3 DNA: TGTGCCAGCAGCTTCGAATCAGGGGACAGCACCTACGAGCAGTACTTC. Complete variable domain (other parts from reference TRBV7-2 and TRBJ2-7): GAGVSQSPSNKVTEKGKDVELRCDPISGHTALYWYRQSLGQGLEFLIYFQGNSAPDKSGLPSDRFSAERTGGSVSTLTIQRTQQEDSAVYLCASSFESGDSTYEQYFGPGTRLTVT.

The V call is TRBV28, the J call TRBJ1-2; 9 nucleotides match TRBD1. Germline assignment: CDR1 MDHEN and CDR2 SYDVKM. The CDR3 extends over 15 amino acids. With 8 bases clipped from V and 4 bases from J, the junction kept 11 bases outside the gene matches. The CDR3: CASRILYRGLYGYTF. CDR3 coding DNA: TGTGCCAGCCGAATCCTGTACAGGGGGCTCTATGGCTACACCTTC.

The CDR3 reads CASSWDTRTDTQYF. Here the CDR3 DNA reads TGCGCCAGCAGCTGGGACACCCGCACAGATACGCAGTATTTT. V is TRBV5-1 and J is TRBJ2-3; tentatively, D is TRBD1 (6 bases). Germline V gene lookup returns CDR1 SGHRS and CDR2 YFSETQ. The CDR3 is made up of 14 amino acids. Trimming left V 3 bases short and J 1 base short, with 9 bases between.

This sequence joins TRBV15 and TRBJ1-4, with no clear D. This CDR3 contains 12 residues. In germline, CDR1 is LNHNV, CDR2 YYDKDF (reference sequence). V lost 8 bases, J lost 6 bases, and 10 bases lay in between. The CDR3 DNA reads TGTGCCACCTCACGGCGGTATGAAAAACTGTTTTTT. Translated, it gives CATSRRYEKLFF.

The rearrangement links TRBV19 to TRBJ2-7, with TRBD1 identical over 10 bases. The germline V gene encodes CDR1 LNHDA and CDR2 SQIVND (reference sequence). V trimming: 5 bases; J trimming: 2 bases; junction bases outside the gene matches: 3. This CDR3 has 14 residues. This CDR3 is CASSPGTGAYEQYF. The CDR3 region has the DNA TGTGCCAGTAGTCCAGGGACAGGGGCCTACGAGCAGTACTTC.

The rearrangement joins TRBV2 to TRBJ2-5, with 7 bases fitting TRBD2. There are 16 residues in the CDR3. V trimming: 1 base; J trimming: 5 bases; junction bases outside the gene matches: 10. Germline V gene lookup returns CDR1 SNHLY and CDR2 FYNNEI. The CDR3 is CASSEEVGGMGETQYF. CDR3 nucleotide sequence: TGTGCCAGCAGTGAAGAGGTCGGGGGGATGGGGGAGACCCAGTACTTC.

The chain joins TRBV7-8 to TRBJ1-3, with D unresolved. V lost 0 bases and J lost 2, with 8 bases in between. Per the germline V gene, CDR1 is SGHVS and CDR2 is FQNEAQ. This CDR3 has 15 residues. CDR3 coding DNA: TGTGCCAGCAGCTTAGCGTTCGGGGCTGGAAACACCATATATTTT. This gives the protein CASSLAFGAGNTIYF.

This sequence joins TRBV21-1 and TRBJ2-7; the D call in the table, TRBD2, was not verified against the DNA. TRBV21-1 is given as a pseudogene. This CDR3 comprises 16 residues. The CDR3 region has the DNA TGTGCCAGCAGCAAGACTAGCGGGAGATCCGTCGACGAGCAGTACTTC. Protein product: CASSKTSGRSVDEQYF.

The chain links TRBV25-1 to TRBJ2-1; 11 positions match TRBD2. V shed 5 bases and J 10 bases; nucleotides not matched to a gene: 4. This CDR3 is built from 13 residues. CDR1 is MGHDK and CDR2 is SYGVNS in the germline V gene. The CDR3 region is CASSLASGREQFF. CDR3 bases: TGTGCCAGCAGTTTGGCTAGCGGGAGGGAGCAGTTCTTC.

This clone was seen a single time. DNA of the CDR3: TGTGCCAGCCGGAGAGGGGGAGGGGTGTACAATGAGCAGTTCTTC. It encodes CASRRGGGVYNEQFF. The genes are TRBV27 and TRBJ2-1; D might be TRBD2 (7 bases). The V gene lost 8 bases and the J gene lost 4 bases, with 18 bases spanning the gap. The CDR3 consists of 15 residues. CDR1 and CDR2 from the germline V gene are MNHEY and SMNVEV (reference sequence).

The genes are TRBV7-2 and TRBJ2-3; D unclear. V lost 3 bases and J 3 bases, leaving 4 bases between the germline ends. The V gene's germline CDR1 is SGHTA and CDR2 FQGNSA. The CDR3 spans 12 residues. Here the CDR3 DNA reads TGTGCCAGCAGCTTTAGTACAGATACGCAGTATTTT. This gives the protein CASSFSTDTQYF.

This chain links TRBV10-3 with TRBJ2-7; 8 bases map to TRBD1. Unmatched junction bases numbered 19, after V lost 6 bases and J lost 6 bases. The CDR3 totals 17 residues. The germline V gene has CDR1 ENHRY and CDR2 SYGVKD. In DNA, the CDR3 is TGTGCCATCAGCCTAGACAGGGGCCCGACCCCTTCCGTCGAGCAGTACTTC. Protein product: CAISLDRGPTPSVEQYF.

The chain joins TRBV2 to TRBJ2-2; D is unresolved. This CDR3 is built from 18 residues. The V and J ends lost 2 bases and 0 bases respectively, with 16 bases between them. The germline V gene has CDR1 SNHLY and CDR2 FYNNEI. The CDR3 DNA is TGTGCCAGCAGTGAAAAGGTTCGCGGCGGCGCGAACACCGGGGAGCTGTTTTTT. Protein product: CASSEKVRGGANTGELFF.

This clone has a single count. The V gene is TRBV27, the J gene TRBJ1-2, with TRBD1 identical over 10 bases. V lost 9 bases, J lost 4 bases, and 14 bases stayed unmatched. The CDR3 totals 16 residues. CDR1 MNHEY and CDR2 SMNVEV come from the germline V gene (reference sequence). As DNA, the CDR3 is TGTGCCAGTTCCCGGGACAGGGGTGATTTGGCCTATGGCTACACCTTC. Encoded protein: CASSRDRGDLAYGYTF.

This clone has a count of ten or more. The V call is TRBV2, the J call TRBJ2-7; 7 bases map to TRBD1. Germline assignment: CDR1 SNHLY and CDR2 FYNNEI. V was pared by 3 bases and J by 10 bases, with 9 bases of the junction left unmatched. The CDR3 loop spans 13 amino acids. CDR3 nucleotide sequence: TGTGCCAGCAGTGAGTTGAAGGGGACAGCCCAGTACTTC. Its protein is CASSELKGTAQYF.

The chain combines TRBV27 with TRBJ2-1; the match to TRBD2 covers 14 bases. Trimming took 4 bases from V and 7 from J; bases not matched to a gene: 15. Germline loops: CDR1 MNHEY, CDR2 SMNVEV (reference sequence). The CDR3 has 19 amino acids. The CDR3 DNA reads as TGTGCCAGCAGTTCATCCTCCTTCCTGGGACTAGCGGGAGAAAATGAGCAGTTCTTC. The encoded protein is CASSSSSFLGLAGENEQFF.

The chain links TRBV6-5 to TRBJ2-7; 8 nucleotides line up with TRBD2. CDR3 length equals 13 residues. Germline-derived CDR1 and CDR2 are MNHEY and SVGAGI. The trim removed 1 base at V and 6 bases at J, leaving 2 bases unmatched. CDR3 in DNA: TGTGCCAGCAGTTACTTTGCGGGAGGCGAGCAGTACTTC. This codes for CASSYFAGGEQYF.

The rearrangement joins TRBV2 to TRBJ2-7; the match to TRBD1 covers 8 bases. The V and J ends lost 7 bases and 2 bases, in that order; junction bases with no gene match: 7. Germline lookup yields CDR1 SNHLY and CDR2 FYNNEI. The CDR3 covers 14 residues. CDR3 nucleotide sequence: TGTGCCAGCATGGTAGACAGGGGAACCTACGAGCAGTACTTC. Translated: CASMVDRGTYEQYF.

The CDR3: CASSLQGPPYEQYF. The CDR3 bases are TGTGCCAGCAGTCTACAGGGACCCCCCTACGAGCAGTACTTC. This chain uses TRBV6-6 with TRBJ2-7; D is perhaps TRBD1 (6 bases). From germline, CDR1 is MNHNY and CDR2 SVGAGI (reference sequence). V lost 5 bases to trimming and J lost 2 bases, with 13 bases between them. This CDR3 has 14 residues.

V and J are TRBV28 and TRBJ2-2; the match to TRBD1 covers 7 bases. V shed 6 bases and J 3 bases; nucleotides not matched to a gene: 10. Per germline, CDR1 MDHEN and CDR2 SYDVKM. The CDR3 totals 16 residues. Written as DNA, the CDR3 is TGTGCCAGCAGCCGTTTTAGGACAGGAGACACCGGGGAGCTGTTTTTT. This translates into CASSRFRTGDTGELFF.

This chain uses TRBV28 with TRBJ2-3; 8 bases line up with TRBD1. Unmatched junction bases numbered 17, after V lost 4 bases and J lost 2 bases. In germline, CDR1 is MDHEN, CDR2 SYDVKM. CDR3 length: 19 residues. CDR3 amino acids: CASSSADPRGTGTTDTQYF. The CDR3, as DNA: TGTGCCAGCAGTTCCGCCGACCCCCGTGGGACAGGTACCACAGATACGCAGTATTTT. The variable domain in full, with the rest retrieved from reference TRBV28 and TRBJ2-3, is DVKVTQSSRYLVKRTGEKVFLECVQDMDHENMFWYRQDPGLGLRLIYFSYDVKMKEKGDIPEGYSVSREKKERFSLILESASTNQTSMYLCASSSADPRGTGTTDTQYFGPGTRLTVL.